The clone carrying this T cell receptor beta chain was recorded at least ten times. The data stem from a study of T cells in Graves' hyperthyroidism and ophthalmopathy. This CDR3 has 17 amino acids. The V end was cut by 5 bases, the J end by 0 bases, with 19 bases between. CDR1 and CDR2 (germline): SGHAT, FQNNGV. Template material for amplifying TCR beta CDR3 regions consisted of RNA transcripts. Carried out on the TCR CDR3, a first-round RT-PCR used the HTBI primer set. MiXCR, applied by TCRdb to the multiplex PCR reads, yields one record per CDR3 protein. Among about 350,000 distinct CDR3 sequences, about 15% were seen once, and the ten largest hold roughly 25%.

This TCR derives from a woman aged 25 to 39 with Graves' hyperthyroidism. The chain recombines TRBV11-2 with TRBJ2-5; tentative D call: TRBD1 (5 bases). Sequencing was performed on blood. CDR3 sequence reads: CASSNTKDSPYQETQYF. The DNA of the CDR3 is TGTGCCAGCAGCAATACCAAAGACAGCCCGTACCAAGAGACCCAGTACTTC.